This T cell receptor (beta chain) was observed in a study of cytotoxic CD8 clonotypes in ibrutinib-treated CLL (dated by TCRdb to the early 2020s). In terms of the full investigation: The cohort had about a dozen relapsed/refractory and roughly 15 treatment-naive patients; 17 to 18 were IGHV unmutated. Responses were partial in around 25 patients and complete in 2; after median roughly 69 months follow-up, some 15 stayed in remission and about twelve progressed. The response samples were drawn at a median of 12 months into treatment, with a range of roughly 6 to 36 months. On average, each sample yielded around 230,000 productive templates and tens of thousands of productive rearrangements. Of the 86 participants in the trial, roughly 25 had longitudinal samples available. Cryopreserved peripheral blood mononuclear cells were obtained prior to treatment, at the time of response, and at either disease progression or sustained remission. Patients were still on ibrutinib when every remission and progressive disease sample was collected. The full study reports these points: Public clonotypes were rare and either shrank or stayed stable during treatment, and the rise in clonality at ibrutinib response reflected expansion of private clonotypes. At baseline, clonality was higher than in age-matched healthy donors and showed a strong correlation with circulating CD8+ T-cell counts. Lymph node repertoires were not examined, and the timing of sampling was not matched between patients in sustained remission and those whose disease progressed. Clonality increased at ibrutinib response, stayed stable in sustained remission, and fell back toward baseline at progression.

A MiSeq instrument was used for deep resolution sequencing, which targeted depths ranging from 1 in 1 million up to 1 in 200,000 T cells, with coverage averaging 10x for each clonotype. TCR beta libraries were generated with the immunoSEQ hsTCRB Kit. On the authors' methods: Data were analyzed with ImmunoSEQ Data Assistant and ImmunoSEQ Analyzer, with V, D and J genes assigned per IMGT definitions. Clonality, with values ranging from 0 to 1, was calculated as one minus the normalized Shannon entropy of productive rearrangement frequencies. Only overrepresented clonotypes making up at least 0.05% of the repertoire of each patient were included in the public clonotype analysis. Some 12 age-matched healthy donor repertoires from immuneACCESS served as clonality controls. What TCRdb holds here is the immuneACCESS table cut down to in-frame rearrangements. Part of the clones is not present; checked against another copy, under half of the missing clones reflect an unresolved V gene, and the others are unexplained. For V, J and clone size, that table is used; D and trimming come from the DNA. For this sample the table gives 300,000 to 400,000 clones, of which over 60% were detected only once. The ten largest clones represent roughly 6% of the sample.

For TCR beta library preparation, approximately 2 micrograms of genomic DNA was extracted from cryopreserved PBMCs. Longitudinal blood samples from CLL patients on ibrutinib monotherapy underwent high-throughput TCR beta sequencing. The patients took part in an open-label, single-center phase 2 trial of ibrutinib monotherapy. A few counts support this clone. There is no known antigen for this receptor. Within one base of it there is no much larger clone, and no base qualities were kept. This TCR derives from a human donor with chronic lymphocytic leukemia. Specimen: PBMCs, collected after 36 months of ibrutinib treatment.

This receptor carries the CDR3 CASSNARSGANQPQHF. In nucleotide form, the sequence is TGTGCCAGTAGCAATGCACGATCAGGGGCCAATCAGCCCCAGCATTTT. The chain couples TRBV19 to TRBJ1-5; perhaps TRBD1 is the D gene, with 6 bases matching. CDR1 is given as LNHDA and CDR2 as SQIVND, both from the germline V gene (reference sequence). The trim is 6 bases for V and 3 bases for J, with a gap of 18 bases between the germline ends. From cysteine to phenylalanine, the CDR3 is 16 amino acids long. This entry keeps only the CDR3 DNA: 48 bases, framed from base 1. Outside the CDR3, residues come from the reference TRBV19 and TRBJ1-5 proteins, so the full variable domain is: DGGITQSPKYLFRKEGQNVTLSCEQNLNHDAMYWYRQDPGQGLRLIYYSQIVNDFQKGDIAEGYSVSREKKESFPLTVTSAQKNPTAFYLCASSNARSGANQPQHFGDGTRLSIL.